This entry lists 16 T cell receptor beta chains sequenced from one sample in a study of T cell responses to AZD1222 COVID-19 vaccine. TCRdb keeps only in-frame clones here, not all; method: immunoSEQ multiplex PCR. The sample lists 74,000 or so clones, 80% to 90% occurring once. Sample: peripheral blood, taken on day 0 of AZD1222 vaccination. The receptors were gathered from an adult in good health.

This clone was detected only once. The chain employs TRBV25-1 and TRBJ2-3; the D is unclear. Trimming left V 2 bases short and J 8 bases short, with 8 bases between. The germline V gene encodes CDR1 MGHDK and CDR2 SYGVNS. This CDR3 region has 12 residues. The CDR3 loop is CASSEPQATQYF. CDR3 coding DNA: TGTGCCAGCAGTGAACCGCAAGCTACGCAGTATTTT.

This clone was counted once. The V call is TRBV29-1, the J call TRBJ1-3; maybe TRBD1 (6 bases). This CDR3 region has 13 residues. Trimming took 7 bases from V and 4 from J, leaving 14 bases between them. Germline values: CDR1 SQVTM, CDR2 ANQGSEA. The CDR3: CSARGGQGNTIYF. CDR3 nucleotide sequence: TGCAGCGCTCGTGGAGGACAGGGAAACACCATATATTTT.

The genes are TRBV3-1 (or the pseudogene TRBV3-2) and TRBJ2-2; no clear D. Germline V CDR1 and CDR2: LGHDT, YNNKEL (reference sequence). Trimming took off 1 base at V and 2 bases at J, with 5 bases between the two ends. CDR3 length: 14 residues. CDR3 amino acids: CASSQVYNTGELFF. In DNA form, the CDR3 reads TGTGCCAGCAGCCAAGTTTACAACACCGGGGAGCTGTTTTTT.

This clone has a single count. The rearrangement joins TRBV6-6 to TRBJ1-2, with TRBD1 identical over 11 bases. Germline trimming cut 6 bases from V and 5 bases from J; bases unmatched to any gene: 17. Per germline, CDR1 MNHNY and CDR2 SVGAGI (reference sequence). The CDR3 is made up of 18 amino acids. The CDR3 DNA follows: TGTGCCAGCAGCCGAGACGACGGGACAGGGGGTTATTTTTATGGCTACACCTTC. Translated: CASSRDDGTGGYFYGYTF.

The V call is TRBV7-9, the J call TRBJ2-7, with 9 bases that match TRBD1. The trim removed 5 bases at V and 8 bases at J, leaving 7 bases unmatched. The CDR3 length is 13 residues. Germline V lookup: CDR1 SEHNR, CDR2 FQNEAQ (reference sequence). CDR3 region: CASSRTGGFQQYF. Here the CDR3 DNA reads TGTGCCAGCAGCCGTACAGGGGGCTTTCAGCAGTACTTC.

This chain links TRBV2 with TRBJ2-2; 7 bases agree with TRBD2. The CDR3 covers 15 residues. V trimming: 4 bases; J trimming: 5 bases; junction bases outside the gene matches: 7. The germline V gene encodes CDR1 SNHLY and CDR2 FYNNEI. CDR3 coding DNA: TGTGCCAGCAGTGGTGGCGGGGGTAGGACCGGGGAGCTGTTTTTT. Translation gives CASSGGGGRTGELFF. Looking up the rest from reference TRBV2 and TRBJ2-2 gives the full variable domain: EPEVTQTPSHQVTQMGQEVILRCVPISNHLYFYWYRQILGQKVEFLVSFYNNEISEKSEIFDDQFSVERPDGSNFTLKIRSTKLEDSAMYFCASSGGGGRTGELFFGEGSRLTVL.

This rearrangement joins TRBV11-2 to TRBJ2-2, with D possibly called TRBD1 or TRBD2 (6 bases each). Trimming removed 6 bases at V and 4 bases at J, with 18 bases between. This CDR3 has 16 residues. Germline assignment: CDR1 SGHAT and CDR2 FQNNGV. The DNA for the CDR3 is TGTGCCAGCAGGGAGGGACAAATTACCCTCACCGGGGAGCTGTTTTTT. It specifies CASREGQITLTGELFF.

The chain employs TRBV6-4 and TRBJ2-3, with TRBD2 matching 7 bases. The CDR3 is 15 amino acids. V dropped 8 bases and J dropped 0; count of bases not matched to a gene: 8. Germline CDR1 MRHNA, CDR2 SNTAGT. The CDR3 is CASRMGGSSTDTQYF. The DNA of the CDR3 is TGTGCCAGCCGCATGGGGGGGTCTAGCACAGATACGCAGTATTTT.

The chain links TRBV5-4 to TRBJ2-3; TRBD1 might be the D (6 bases). The CDR3 loop spans 15 amino acids. Germline V gene lookup returns CDR1 SGHNT and CDR2 YYREEE (reference sequence). V was clipped by 1 base and J by 5 bases, with 14 bases between them. For the CDR3, the DNA is TGTGCCAGCAGCTTGACAGGGTTGGGGAAAGATACGCAGTATTTT. It specifies CASSLTGLGKDTQYF.

In its sample, this clone was seen once. The chain joins TRBV7-8 to TRBJ2-3; TRBD2 matches at 7 bases. CDR1 is SGHVS and CDR2 is FQNEAQ in the germline V gene. The CDR3 extends over 19 amino acids. J lost 8 bases, V lost 6 bases, and 26 bases had no gene match. DNA for the CDR3: TGTGCCAGCAGAACCAGACCGGCTACCAGCGGGGATCCAGGAATTACGCAGTATTTT. Its protein product is CASRTRPATSGDPGITQYF.

This clone has only a few counts. The J gene is TRBJ1-1, the V gene TRBV25-1; D is possibly TRBD1 (5 bases). The CDR3 covers 16 residues. V was clipped by 7 bases and J by 0 bases, with 18 bases between them. Per the germline V gene, CDR1 is MGHDK and CDR2 is SYGVNS. Written as DNA, the CDR3 is TGTGCCAGCACCCCACCCCCTCAGGGCCTGAACACTGAAGCTTTCTTT. As protein: CASTPPPQGLNTEAFF.

This clone showed up just once. This CDR3 is CASSPSYRDRGQDGYTF. CDR3 bases: TGTGCCAGCAGTCCCTCTTACCGGGACAGGGGGCAGGATGGCTACACCTTC. This rearrangement joins TRBV27 to TRBJ1-2; TRBD1 aligns across 12 bases. This CDR3 contains 17 residues. Germline CDR1 and CDR2: MNHEY and SMNVEV (reference sequence). The V gene end was trimmed by 5 bases and the J gene end by 6 bases; junction bases not matched to a gene: 13.

This chain joins TRBV19 and TRBJ2-7; 11 bases agree with TRBD2. Losses at the gene ends were 5 bases for V and 2 bases for J; bases not matched to a gene: 8. CDR1 LNHDA and CDR2 SQIVND come from the germline V gene (reference sequence). CDR3 size: 16 residues. The CDR3 region has the DNA TGTGCCAGTAGTTCCAGGACTAGCGGGTCTACCTACGAGCAGTACTTC. This codes for CASSSRTSGSTYEQYF. The full variable domain, with the rest looked up from reference TRBV19 and TRBJ2-7, is DGGITQSPKYLFRKEGQNVTLSCEQNLNHDAMYWYRQDPGQGLRLIYYSQIVNDFQKGDIAEGYSVSREKKESFPLTVTSAQKNPTAFYLCASSSRTSGSTYEQYFGPGTRLTVT.

This clone was recorded once. V is TRBV6-5 and J is TRBJ1-5; possibly TRBD1 for D (6 bases). The CDR3 has 16 amino acids. Trimming stripped 4 bases from V and 0 bases from J, with 13 bases between. Germline V gene data show CDR1 as MNHEY and CDR2 as SVGAGI. The CDR3 DNA reads TGTGCCAGCAGTTCCAGGGGTTCCTTTAGCAATCAGCCCCAGCATTTT. It specifies CASSSRGSFSNQPQHF.

This clone was detected only once. V is TRBV3-1 (or the pseudogene TRBV3-2) and J is TRBJ2-2; D is possibly TRBD1 (5 bases). This CDR3 has 14 amino acids. Germline V gene sequence: CDR1 LGHDT, CDR2 YNNKEL (reference sequence). V gave up 5 bases and J gave up 4 bases, with 11 bases separating them. CDR3 nucleotide sequence: TGTGCCAGCAGCGGGGCCGGCACCACCGGGGAGCTGTTTTTT. Translated, it gives CASSGAGTTGELFF.

V is TRBV4-1 and J is TRBJ1-2, with 7 positions matching TRBD1. Trimming removed 5 bases from V and 2 bases from J; junction bases left unmatched: 8. The CDR3 length is 15 residues. Germline V CDR1 and CDR2: MGHRA, YSYEKL. DNA of the CDR3: TGCGCCAGCAGCGATCGGGACAGAGGAAACTATGGCTACACCTTC. It is translated as CASSDRDRGNYGYTF.